These 15 T cell receptor beta chains share one sample of origin, sequenced in a study of blood T cells in healthy people across ages. Primers used in a second PCR of about 6 to 11 cycles were a sample-barcoded 5' primer and a J-beta primer mix. One entry per CDR3 protein results from TCRdb running MiXCR on the 5' RACE reads. The sample carries approximately 1,000,000 distinct CDR3 sequences, around two fifths recorded once. Sequenced: blood. The receptors derive from a man younger than 30 in good health.

CDR3 amino acids: CASLAGRTLRGKLFF. CDR3 bases: TGTGCCAGCCTAGCAGGACGGACCTTAAGGGGAAAACTGTTTTTT. V and J are TRBV11-2 and TRBJ1-4, with a possible D match to TRBD1 (5 bases). From germline, CDR1 is SGHAT and CDR2 FQNNGV. CDR3 length: 15 residues. V was shortened by 8 bases and J by 10 bases, with 23 bases between the two germline ends. The whole variable domain, remainder taken from reference TRBV11-2 and TRBJ1-4, is EAGVAQSPRYKIIEKRQSVAFWCNPISGHATLYWYQQILGQGPKLLIQFQNNGVVDDSQLPKDRFSAERLKGVDSTLKIQPAKLEDSAVYLCASLAGRTLRGKLFFGSGTQLSVL.

The chain links TRBV7-9 to TRBJ2-5; D is unclear. Germline loops: CDR1 SEHNR, CDR2 FQNEAQ (reference sequence). The V end was cut by 4 bases, the J end by 2 bases, with 17 bases between. The CDR3 totals 16 residues. CDR3 sequence: CASSSNKGDKQETQYF. The CDR3 coding sequence is TGTGCCAGCAGCTCCAATAAAGGAGATAAACAAGAGACCCAGTACTTC. The full variable domain, completed using reference TRBV7-9 and TRBJ2-5, is DTGVSQNPRHKITKRGQNVTFRCDPISEHNRLYWYRQTLGQGPEFLTYFQNEAQLEKSRLLSDRFSAERPKGSFSTLEIQRTEQGDSAMYLCASSSNKGDKQETQYFGPGTRLLVL.

J is TRBJ1-1 and V is TRBV10-3; D gene unclear. This CDR3 region has 15 residues. The germline V and J ends were trimmed by 2 bases and 1 base, with 11 bases remaining between them. CDR1 ENHRY and CDR2 SYGVKD come from the germline V gene. The CDR3 here is CAISEAGFTNTEAFF. The CDR3 DNA reads TGTGCCATCAGTGAGGCGGGCTTCACGAACACTGAAGCTTTCTTT.

Remarks on this clonotype: At one boundary the junction diverges from the germline segment, which might be a read error. The V gene is TRBV6-5, the J gene TRBJ2-3; D is perhaps TRBD2 (6 bases). The CDR3 is 16 residues long. CDR1 and CDR2 from the germline V gene are MNHEY and SVGAGI. The CDR3 protein is CASSYLESGATDAQYF. Written as DNA, the CDR3 is TGTGCCAGCAGTTACCTGGAGTCGGGAGCGACAGATGCGCAGTATTTT.

The table lists this clonotype with a few counts. This chain uses TRBV7-9 with TRBJ2-1; TRBD2 is a possible D gene (5 bases). V lost 2 bases and J 13 bases, leaving 21 bases between the germline ends. CDR3 length: 15 amino acids. CDR1 and CDR2 (germline): SEHNR, FQNEAQ (reference sequence). CDR3 sequence (DNA): TGTGCCAGCAGCTTATTTGGAGCGGTACAAGAGACCCAGTTCTTC. This codes for CASSLFGAVQETQFF.

The chain couples TRBV4-1 to TRBJ2-5; 11 nucleotides align to TRBD2. Per germline, CDR1 MGHRA and CDR2 YSYEKL. The CDR3 is 17 residues long. The ends lost 1 base at V and 1 base at J; junction bases unmatched: 5. The CDR3 reads CASSQVASGGLQETQYF. The CDR3 coding sequence is TGCGCCAGCAGCCAAGTGGCTAGCGGGGGGCTCCAAGAGACCCAGTACTTC.

V is TRBV12-3 or TRBV12-4 and J is TRBJ1-2, with D unresolved. This CDR3 comprises 12 residues. V gave up 3 bases and J gave up 7 bases, with 9 bases separating them. The CDR3 region has the DNA TGTGCCAGCAGTTTTGGTTCCATTGGCTACACCTTC. This encodes CASSFGSIGYTF.

This rearrangement joins TRBV3-1 to TRBJ2-5, with D possibly being TRBD2 (5 bases). CDR3 length equals 14 residues. CDR1 and CDR2 from the germline V gene are LGHDT and YNNKEL (reference sequence). Trimming shortened V by 2 bases and J by 1 base, and 8 bases separated the two germline ends. The CDR3 nucleotides read TGTGCCAGCAGCCAACAGGCGGGCCAAGAGACCCAGTACTTC. This encodes CASSQQAGQETQYF.

The chain carries TRBV5-1 and TRBJ2-5; no reliable D call. The ends were cut back, 4 bases at V and 11 bases at J, with 18 bases in the middle. Germline loops: CDR1 SGHRS, CDR2 YFSETQ. The CDR3 is made up of 13 amino acids. The CDR3 region has the DNA TGCGCCAGCAGCAAACCCAATCAAGATGAGCAGTACTTC. It encodes CASSKPNQDEQYF.

This clonotype was detected a few times. The chain employs TRBV20-1 and TRBJ2-7; D unclear. V was clipped by 5 bases and J by 2 bases, with 7 bases between them. CDR3 length: 11 residues. CDR1 DFQATT and CDR2 SNEGSKA come from the germline V gene (reference sequence). As DNA, the CDR3 is TGCAGTGCTCCGAGCCCCTACGAGCAGTACTTC. It translates to CSAPSPYEQYF.

This clonotype was counted only a few times. The rearrangement joins TRBV12-3 or TRBV12-4 to TRBJ1-1, with D maybe TRBD1 (5 bases). This CDR3 has 14 amino acids. The V end was cut by 1 base, the J end by 3 bases, with 9 bases between. The DNA of the CDR3 is TGTGCCAGCAGTTTAGAGTCCAGGGACACTGAAGCTTTCTTT. This sequence encodes CASSLESRDTEAFF.

This clonotype has only one observation. This chain links TRBV20-1 with TRBJ1-6, with D perhaps matching TRBD1 (5 bases). The germline CDR1 and CDR2 sequences are DFQATT and SNEGSKA (reference sequence). This CDR3 has 16 residues. V lost 5 bases, J lost 0 bases, and 14 bases lay in between. The DNA of the CDR3 is TGCAGTGCTCCTCGGACACGCGGCTCCTATAATTCACCCCTCCACTTT. Protein sequence: CSAPRTRGSYNSPLHF.

V and J are TRBV20-1 and TRBJ2-5; D may match TRBD1 or TRBD2 (5 bases each). The germline V and J ends were trimmed by 0 bases and 3 bases, with 14 bases remaining between them. Germline CDR1 is DFQATT and CDR2 is SNEGSKA (reference sequence). The CDR3 extends over 15 amino acids. As DNA, the CDR3 is TGCAGTGCTAGAGATTACGGGGACCTAAAAGAGACCCAGTACTTC. Protein product: CSARDYGDLKETQYF.

The gene calls are TRBV5-6 and TRBJ2-1; perhaps TRBD2 as D (7 bases). This CDR3 is 14 amino acids long. Trimming removed 7 bases from V and 4 bases from J, with 15 bases in between. Germline values: CDR1 SGHDT, CDR2 YYEEEE. The CDR3 here is CASHTGGPYNEQFF. The CDR3 nucleotides read TGTGCCAGCCACACGGGGGGCCCGTACAATGAGCAGTTCTTC. The full variable domain, with the rest looked up from reference TRBV5-6 and TRBJ2-1, is DAGVTQSPTHLIKTRGQQVTLRCSPKSGHDTVSWYQQALGQGPQFIFQYYEEEERQRGNFPDRFSGHQFPNYSSELNVNALLLGDSALYLCASHTGGPYNEQFFGPGTRLTVL.

This clonotype was seen a few times. The chain's CDR3 is CASSQDPSNIQYF. CDR3 nucleotide sequence: TGTGCCAGCAGCCAAGATCCAAGTAACATTCAGTACTTC. The chain combines TRBV3-1 with TRBJ2-4; D is uncertain. V lost 0 bases to trimming and J lost 7 bases, with 7 bases between them. Germline CDR1 is LGHDT and CDR2 is YNNKEL (reference sequence). This CDR3 spans 13 amino acids.